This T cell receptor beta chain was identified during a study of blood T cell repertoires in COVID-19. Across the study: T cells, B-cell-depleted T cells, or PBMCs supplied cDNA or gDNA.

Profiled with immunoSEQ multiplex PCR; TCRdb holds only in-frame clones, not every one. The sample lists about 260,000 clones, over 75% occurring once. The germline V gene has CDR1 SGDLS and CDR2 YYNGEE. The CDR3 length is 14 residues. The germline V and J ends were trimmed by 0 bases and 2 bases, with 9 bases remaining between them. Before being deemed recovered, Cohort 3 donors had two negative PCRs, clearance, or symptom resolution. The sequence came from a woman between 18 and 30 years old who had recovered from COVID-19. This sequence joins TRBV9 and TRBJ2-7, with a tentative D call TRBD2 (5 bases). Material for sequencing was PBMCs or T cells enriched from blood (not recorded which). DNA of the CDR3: TGTGCCAGCAGCGTAGCGGCCGGGACCTACGAGCAGTACTTC. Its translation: CASSVAAGTYEQYF.